This T cell receptor (beta chain) was retrieved from a study of identical twins (dated by TCRdb to the mid-2010s). The study in broad terms: To test whether fetal clonotypes persist, this study deep-sequenced TCR alpha and beta repertoires from monozygotic twins, from unrelated adults of various ages, and from cord blood. Replicate twin experiments were performed at different times using different library preparation protocols to rule out contamination. The paper as a whole reports these results and caveats: Abundant cord blood beta clonotypes had fewer insertions, young adult naive repertoires showed a similar but weaker trend, and memory repertoires showed no such trend. Compared with coincidental sharing between unrelated individuals, out-of-frame TCR alpha sequences shared between twins showed an excess of sequences with low generation probability. In monozygotic twins, recombination models systematically underestimated out-of-frame TCR alpha sharing, but the models matched the sharing seen between unrelated individuals. A weaker excess of twin sharing was found in beta out-of-frame sequences because the signal-to-noise ratio was lowered by fewer shared sequences. Because the same donors could not be followed over many years, the conclusions depended on cross-sectional statistical analysis. Invariant T cells such as MAIT and iNKT could partly confound zero-insertion analyses, though diverse VJ usage argued against this for most clonotypes.

CDR1 and CDR2 are drawn from the germline V gene: MNHNS, SASEGT. The CDR3 starts with the cysteine, ends with the phenylalanine, and has 16 residues. Only the CDR3 portion is preserved as DNA: 48 bases, with reading frame beginning at the first base. After removal of 5 bases from V and 3 bases from J, the junction retains 3 bases not matched to a gene. Only healthy Caucasian donors were included. The twin cohort comprised three pairs of female monozygotic twins, all aged about 18 to 30 years. Positive isolation kits from Invitrogen were used to isolate the CD4+ and CD8+ T cell populations. The library was obtained by 5' RACE. TCRdb lists the instrument as Illumina HiSeq 2000. A universal primer binding site was introduced by template switching, and a unique molecular identifier was present in the final cDNA, enabling accurate counting of TCR cDNA molecules. First-strand cDNA for TCR alpha and beta chains was synthesized from specific primers in the conserved constant-segment region. To control for contamination, each cDNA library was double barcoded with a SMART-Mk sample barcode plus Illumina barcodes. Two successive PCR steps introduced TruSeq adapter sequences along with Illumina sample barcodes. The Illumina HiSeq platform was used with custom primers to sequence TCR alpha and beta cDNA libraries. Regarding the original processing steps: Raw reads were processed with MiGEC to extract unique molecular identifiers, and MiXCR was used to determine CDR3 positions. For each individual, recombination models were inferred using an EM algorithm with the repgenHMM and IGoR tools. Shared clonotypes were analyzed with the tcR package in R, and sharing was normalized by the product of cloneset sizes. Out-of-frame nonproductive sequences were analyzed to study raw recombination free of thymic and clonal selection effects. The raw public data were reprocessed by TCRdb itself: fastp quality trimming at Q25, MiXCR clonotype calling, in-frame beta chains only. Under each unique CDR3 protein, matching rows form one entry showing the most common genes and DNA. TCRdb's processing, not the authors' own work, is the source of the V and J calls. The sample profile shows 250,000 or so distinct CDR3 sequences; about 9% of them were found once. About 3% of the sample comes from the top ten.

Of note for this clonotype: No cognate antigen has been identified for it. The sample holds no much larger clone one base away, and base qualities are not on file.

This same sample was also part of a study on yellow fever vaccine responses in identical twins. The second paper states: According to the authors, in identical twins the way T cells responded to vaccination appeared partly convergent and partly personalized. The study precisely tracked vaccine-responding T cell clones in identical twins.

The chain joins TRBV6-1 to TRBJ2-5, and 16 junctional nucleotides match TRBD2. The sample comprised CD8+ T cells sorted from blood. This TCR was recovered from a woman younger than 30 in good health. The CDR3 protein sequence reads: CASSQGTSGGEETQYF. The nucleotide sequence reads as follows: TGTGCCAGCAGTCAAGGGACTAGCGGGGGGGAAGAGACCCAGTACTTC.